The present TCR beta chain was sequenced within a study of shared clonotypes between healthy human individuals (dated by TCRdb to between 2020 and 2021). Study-wide context: The cohort comprised a couple of women and three men aged 18 to 49 years. For each donor, three plates each were used for CD4 naive and CD4 memory, two plates were used for CD8 naive, and one plate was used for CD8 memory. Blood TCR repertoires of about 5 healthy adults were deeply sequenced to estimate repertoire size and the extent of clonotype sharing between individuals. To increase sequencing depth and limit assay-specific biases, different laboratories used diverse techniques to prepare libraries and sequence TCR repertoires. Leukapheresis yielded between about 0.94 and 9.5 billion PBMCs per donor.

What the research found in general, with its limitations: Larger estimated clonotype richness was generally found for naive subsets than for memory subsets. Across a handful of donors, 4.5% to 6.5% of naive CD4, roughly 3.5% of naive CD8, under 2.5% of memory CD4, and under 0.45% of memory CD8 clonotypes were shared. Only blood was sampled, and tissue TCR repertoires likely differ from those in blood. Pairwise subsampling led to the expectation that sequencing depth would affect the degree of clonotype sharing among donors. Clonotypes shared by all four sorted-subset donors showed higher generation probabilities than non-shared clonotypes. Incomplete sequencing was indicated by rarefaction of sorted-subset datasets, despite the large sequencing depth. The genetic and exposure-history diversity represented was limited by the small number of donors.

On this clone itself: Its cognate antigen has yet to be identified. Base qualities are not at hand, and no much larger clone is one base apart. This sample includes further DNA sequences coding for the same CDR3.

Using the deep immunoSEQ assay, multiplex PCR amplified TCR CDR3 regions from genomic DNA. Extracted genomic DNA from each cell subset was distributed evenly across all wells of several immunoSEQ 96-well plates, and each plate was treated as a replicate. For sorted subsets, around 200 ng genomic DNA, equal to tens of thousands of T cell genomes, was loaded into each replicate PCR. The purified libraries were quantified using a Qubit 3.0 fluorometer, sized with a Bioanalyzer 2100, and then quantified again using the KAPA Library Quantification kit. Every immunoSEQ 96-well plate was sequenced on a dedicated single-read 150-cycle Illumina NextSeq 550 flow cell. The original pipeline was this. The immunoSEQ output contained only junctional sequences without quality scores, so filtering could not match that applied to full-length reads. To assign V/J genes and CDR3, sequences were annotated against IMGT germline references using PyIR, a Python wrapper for IgBLAST v1.9. Reads with weak V/J assignments (E-value above 1e-6), missing CDR3, stop codons, out-of-frame junctions, or ambiguous translated residues were removed. V3J clonotypes were defined as sequences sharing an identical inferred V gene, J gene, and CDR3 amino acid sequence. Percentage overlap between repertoires was calculated by dividing the number of shared unique clonotypes by the size of the smaller repertoire. Three approaches were used to assess repertoire richness: RTK rarefaction, the Chao1 estimator, and Recon v2.1 estimates of unobserved clonotypes. Generation probabilities for all TCRbeta clonotypes obtained by the gDNA method from four donors were computed using OLGA. TCRdb provides this immuneACCESS table in a form limited to in-frame rearrangements. Some clones are lacking; in checked studies, under half of them reflect an unresolved V gene, and why the rest are absent is not known. V, J and clone size derive from that table, while D and trimming were established from the DNA sequence. The sample yields 190,000 or so clones; approximately 60% were counted once. About 10% of the sample is in the top ten clones.

Healthy HIV-negative adults with no recently reported acute infections or vaccinations were included as donors. All donors were Caucasian adults living in Nashville, Tennessee, USA. Magnetic negative selection was used to enrich CD4+ T cells, after which naive cells were positively selected on CD45RA and the negative fraction became the memory subset. Blood was collected by leukapheresis, and PBMCs were isolated by Ficoll-Histopaque density gradient centrifugation and then cryopreserved in liquid nitrogen vapor phase. Analytical flow cytometry was used to check the purity and quantity of every magnetically sorted T cell population. Each sorted fraction had its genomic DNA isolated and then quantified by UV absorbance on a Nanodrop 2000c. The CDR3 covers 15 residues, taking in both the cysteine and the phenylalanine. Just CDR3 DNA is preserved here, 45 bases in frame from base 1. As encoded in the germline V gene, CDR1 is SGHAT while CDR2 is FQNNGV. V is pruned by 0 bases and J by 2 bases, leaving 0 bases of the junction without a gene match.

This clonotype originated in a young man in good health. This receptor chain uses TRBV11-2 and TRBJ2-2, with TRBD1 matching 7 junction bases. Input material: memory CD4+ T cells sorted from blood. The cell subset or site label for this specimen denotes: CD45RA-negative fraction. In nucleotides, the sequence is TGTGCCAGCAGCTTAGAAGGGGGCAACACCGGGGAGCTGTTTTTT. Protein translation: CASSLEGGNTGELFF. The variable domain in full, with residues beyond the CDR3 obtained from the reference TRBV11-2 and TRBJ2-2 genes, is EAGVAQSPRYKIIEKRQSVAFWCNPISGHATLYWYQQILGQGPKLLIQFQNNGVVDDSQLPKDRFSAERLKGVDSTLKIQPAKLEDSAVYLCASSLEGGNTGELFFGEGSRLTVL.